This TCR beta chain was identified during a study of T cells in localized non-small cell lung cancer. Findings and limits, study-wide: Uninvolved adjacent lung had the highest recorded T cell clonality, with tumor below it.

Trimming pared 0 bases from V and 3 bases from J, leaving 9 bases between. CDR3 size: 14 residues. CDR1 and CDR2 (germline): SGHNT, YYREEE (reference sequence). In regard to this clone: Its antigen is unidentified.

Clones were sequenced by immunoSEQ multiplex PCR, and TCRdb holds only the in-frame ones, with some missing. The profile covers tens of thousands of clones, with approximately 90% appearing a single time and more than 20% taken by the ten largest. The chain combines TRBV5-4 with TRBJ1-2; D not resolved. This TCR was sampled from a woman aged 40-69 years with stage I squamous cell lung carcinoma. The starting material was peripheral blood, obtained before any cancer treatment. In nucleotides, the CDR3 is TGTGCCAGCAGCTTGGTACAGTCTGACTATGGCTACACCTTC. Encoded protein: CASSLVQSDYGYTF.